These 32 T cell receptor beta chains originate from one sample sequenced in a study of PD-L1 blockade in urothelial cancer. Method: immunoSEQ multiplex PCR; TCRdb's copy keeps in-frame clones and lacks some. This table holds around 46,000 clones, roughly four fifths found once. Time point: peripheral blood 6 weeks after treatment start. Here the sequenced sample was PBMCs, taken around atezolizumab (anti-PD-L1) treatment. Source of these receptors: a man aged 55 to 70 with urothelial cancer.

The chain links TRBV2 to TRBJ2-2, with TRBD1 as a possible D gene (5 bases). V was shortened by 1 base and J by 5 bases, with 11 bases between the two germline ends. The CDR3 has 15 amino acids. Germline V gene data show CDR1 as SNHLY and CDR2 as FYNNEI. The CDR3 loop is CASSEVKGVTGELFF. CDR3 in DNA: TGTGCCAGCAGTGAAGTGAAAGGGGTAACCGGGGAGCTGTTTTTT. Full variable domain (outside the CDR3, taken from reference TRBV2 and TRBJ2-2): EPEVTQTPSHQVTQMGQEVILRCVPISNHLYFYWYRQILGQKVEFLVSFYNNEISEKSEIFDDQFSVERPDGSNFTLKIRSTKLEDSAMYFCASSEVKGVTGELFFGEGSRLTVL.

This clone was observed once. The DNA of the CDR3 is TGCGCCAGCAGCTTGGGAGGGGGCGGAGAGACCCAGTACTTC. It specifies CASSLGGGGETQYF. The chain carries TRBV5-1 and TRBJ2-5; 7 bases map to TRBD1. V lost 0 bases to trimming and J lost 4 bases; unmatched junction nucleotides: 3. This CDR3 has 14 amino acids. Germline V gene sequence: CDR1 SGHRS, CDR2 YFSETQ.

The chain recombines TRBV7-2 with TRBJ1-5, with 9 nucleotides matching TRBD1. The germline gives CDR1 SGHTA, CDR2 FQGNSA. J was trimmed by 2 bases and V by 5 bases; bases with no gene match: 7. The CDR3 loop spans 16 amino acids. Written as DNA, the CDR3 is TGTGCCAGCAGCGAAAGGACAGGGGCGGGCAATCAGCCCCAGCATTTT. The encoded protein is CASSERTGAGNQPQHF. The full variable domain, completed using reference TRBV7-2 and TRBJ1-5, is GAGVSQSPSNKVTEKGKDVELRCDPISGHTALYWYRQSLGQGLEFLIYFQGNSAPDKSGLPSDRFSAERTGGSVSTLTIQRTQQEDSAVYLCASSERTGAGNQPQHFGDGTRLSIL.

This clone has just one count. The chain joins TRBV19 to TRBJ2-1, with 12 bases identical to TRBD1. Germline CDR1 LNHDA, CDR2 SQIVND (reference sequence). Trimming removed 5 bases from V and 9 bases from J; junction bases left unmatched: 14. The CDR3 consists of 17 residues. The CDR3, as DNA: TGTGCCAGTAGTCTACTCCTTTGGGGACAGGGGGCGGGTGAGCAGTTCTTC. It specifies CASSLLLWGQGAGEQFF.

The J gene is TRBJ2-5, the V gene TRBV18; D possibly corresponds to TRBD1 (5 bases). In germline, CDR1 is KGHSH, CDR2 LQKENI. This CDR3 has 15 residues. The ends were cut back, 6 bases at V and 1 base at J, with 15 bases in the middle. DNA for the CDR3: TGTGCCAGCTCGTCTGAAACAGGATTCCAAGAGACCCAGTACTTC. Protein sequence: CASSSETGFQETQYF.

CDR3 in DNA: TGTGCCAGTAGTATGCAGACAGGAAACCAAGAGACCCAGTACTTC. This sequence encodes CASSMQTGNQETQYF. The rearrangement joins TRBV19 to TRBJ2-5; D is possibly TRBD1 (6 bases). Germline values: CDR1 LNHDA, CDR2 SQIVND (reference sequence). V lost 3 bases and J 0 bases, leaving 11 bases between the germline ends. The CDR3 spans 15 residues. Looking up the rest from reference TRBV19 and TRBJ2-5 gives the full variable domain: DGGITQSPKYLFRKEGQNVTLSCEQNLNHDAMYWYRQDPGQGLRLIYYSQIVNDFQKGDIAEGYSVSREKKESFPLTVTSAQKNPTAFYLCASSMQTGNQETQYFGPGTRLLVL.

CDR3 bases: TGTGCCAGCTCACCATCAAATGGCGATACGCAGTATTTT. It is translated as CASSPSNGDTQYF. The chain couples TRBV18 to TRBJ2-3; D is unclear. V was pared by 2 bases and J by 6 bases, with 9 bases between. CDR1 is KGHSH, CDR2 LQKENI, per germline. This CDR3 is 13 amino acids long.

The gene calls are TRBV10-2 and TRBJ1-1, with a tentative D call TRBD1 (5 bases). In germline, CDR1 is WSHSY, CDR2 SAAADI. The V end lost 7 bases, the J end lost 3 bases, and 12 bases lay between the germline ends. CDR3 length equals 13 residues. CDR3 nucleotides: TGCGCCAGCAATTTGATCAGGGACACTGAAGCTTTCTTT. It is translated as CASNLIRDTEAFF.

The gene calls are TRBV7-2 and TRBJ2-7; a possible D gene is TRBD1 (6 bases). This CDR3 has 13 residues. V was shortened by 1 base and J by 4 bases, with 8 bases between the two germline ends. Germline V lookup: CDR1 SGHTA, CDR2 FQGNSA. In DNA form, the CDR3 reads TGTGCCAGCAGCTTAGGGACAGAGTACGAGCAGTACTTC. Protein: CASSLGTEYEQYF.

The V call is TRBV5-1, the J call TRBJ2-5; D is perhaps TRBD1 (5 bases). The CDR3 is 15 residues long. The germline gives CDR1 SGHRS, CDR2 YFSETQ. V dropped 4 bases and J dropped 2 bases, with 15 bases sitting between them. The CDR3 DNA sequence: TGCGCCAGCAGCCTAGGTTCAGGGCGGCAAGAGACCCAGTACTTC. Translated: CASSLGSGRQETQYF.

The chain uses TRBV2 and TRBJ2-7; 10 positions agree with TRBD1. Trimming cost V 5 bases and J 3 bases; bases outside gene matches: 4. Germline V gene lookup returns CDR1 SNHLY and CDR2 FYNNEI. This CDR3 is built from 14 residues. The CDR3 coding sequence is TGTGCCAGCAGTACCGGGACAGGGGTCTACGAGCAGTACTTC. Amino acid sequence: CASSTGTGVYEQYF.

The chain recombines TRBV11-2 with TRBJ2-5; perhaps TRBD2 as D (5 bases). The CDR3 covers 11 residues. From germline, CDR1 is SGHAT and CDR2 FQNNGV. V lost 5 bases to trimming and J lost 5 bases, with 6 bases between them. Here the CDR3 reads CASSTGETQYF. DNA of the CDR3: TGTGCCAGCAGCACGGGGGAGACCCAGTACTTC.

V gene TRBV28 combines with J gene TRBJ2-1; TRBD2 matches at 8 bases. Trimming took 4 bases from V and 8 from J; bases not matched to a gene: 7. This CDR3 is built from 14 residues. Germline lookup yields CDR1 MDHEN and CDR2 SYDVKM. The CDR3 spells CASSSGLAADEQFF. CDR3 in DNA: TGTGCCAGCAGTTCCGGACTAGCCGCGGATGAGCAGTTCTTC.

The CDR3: CASRLGGGSSDTQYF. The CDR3 region has the DNA TGTGCCAGCAGATTGGGTGGGGGCAGTTCAGATACGCAGTATTTT. The rearrangement uses TRBV7-2 and TRBJ2-3, with D perhaps TRBD1 (6 bases). CDR1 and CDR2 from the germline V gene are SGHTA and FQGNSA. V was shortened by 6 bases and J by 4 bases, with 17 bases between the two germline ends. The CDR3 loop spans 15 amino acids. The entire variable domain, with the rest obtained from reference TRBV7-2 and TRBJ2-3, is as follows: GAGVSQSPSNKVTEKGKDVELRCDPISGHTALYWYRQSLGQGLEFLIYFQGNSAPDKSGLPSDRFSAERTGGSVSTLTIQRTQQEDSAVYLCASRLGGGSSDTQYFGPGTRLTVL.

The chain has TRBV4-3 and TRBJ1-1; the match to TRBD1 covers 8 bases. This CDR3 spans 16 amino acids. The V gene's germline CDR1 is LGHNA and CDR2 YSLEER. V lost 1 base, J lost 3 bases, and 7 bases stayed unmatched. The CDR3, as DNA: TGCGCCAGCAGCCAAGGAAGGACAGGGTGGTACACTGAAGCTTTCTTT. Protein: CASSQGRTGWYTEAFF.

In this sample, this clone turned up many times. CDR3: CAWSPPIVGSNQPQHF. The CDR3 DNA is TGTGCCTGGAGTCCCCCCATTGTCGGTAGCAATCAGCCCCAGCATTTT. The rearrangement links TRBV30 to TRBJ1-5, with D unresolved. The V gene's germline CDR1 is GTSNPN and CDR2 SVGIG (reference sequence). This CDR3 region has 16 residues. Trimming shortened V by 2 bases and J by 0 bases, and 14 bases separated the two germline ends.

The chain combines TRBV5-1 with TRBJ2-1, with no clear D. In germline, CDR1 is SGHRS, CDR2 YFSETQ. Trimming cost V 0 bases and J 8 bases, with 3 bases left between them. The CDR3 totals 11 residues. The CDR3 reads CASSLADEQFF. The CDR3 DNA follows: TGCGCCAGCAGCTTGGCCGATGAGCAGTTCTTC.

The chain couples TRBV4-2 to TRBJ2-7, with D perhaps TRBD2 (7 bases). V shed 0 bases and J shed 1 base, with 13 bases lying between them. This CDR3 contains 16 residues. Germline values: CDR1 LGHNA, CDR2 YNFKEQ. CDR3 amino acids: CASSQEYRGASYEQYF. The CDR3 coding sequence is TGTGCCAGCAGCCAAGAATACCGGGGGGCATCCTACGAGCAGTACTTC.

This chain joins TRBV4-2 and TRBJ2-7; D is undetermined. This CDR3 comprises 14 residues. The ends were cut back, 2 bases at V and 4 bases at J, with 12 bases in the middle. Germline V gene data show CDR1 as LGHNA and CDR2 as YNFKEQ. CDR3 in amino acids: CASSQQVLSYEQYF. Written as DNA, the CDR3 is TGTGCCAGCAGCCAACAGGTTCTTTCATACGAGCAGTACTTC.

The rearrangement links TRBV7-2 to TRBJ2-7; 9 bases line up with TRBD1. The CDR3 consists of 16 residues. Trimming took 5 bases from V and 3 from J; bases not matched to a gene: 11. Looked up from germline, CDR1 is SGHTA and CDR2 is FQGNSA. This CDR3 reads CASSPLGTGPIYEQYF. In DNA form, the CDR3 reads TGTGCCAGCAGCCCTCTAGGGACAGGGCCTATCTACGAGCAGTACTTC.

CDR3 coding DNA: TGTGCCAGCGGACAAGGGAACACTGAAGCTTTCTTT. This gives the protein CASGQGNTEAFF. V and J are TRBV6-5 and TRBJ1-1, with D tentatively TRBD1 (5 bases). Germline lookup yields CDR1 MNHEY and CDR2 SVGAGI. This CDR3 region has 12 residues. V lost 8 bases and J lost 1, with 8 bases in between.

There are a few counts of this clone. V usage is TRBV18 and J usage is TRBJ1-6, with 8 bases lining up with TRBD1. The length of the CDR3 is 14 residues. V lost 6 bases to trimming and J lost 9 bases; unmatched junction nucleotides: 7. Germline CDR1 reads KGHSH; CDR2 reads LQKENI. CDR3 region: CASSEADRGSPLHF. CDR3 in DNA: TGTGCCAGCTCTGAGGCCGACAGGGGTTCACCCCTCCACTTT. The full variable domain, completed using reference TRBV18 and TRBJ1-6, is NAGVMQNPRHLVRRRGQEARLRCSPMKGHSHVYWYRQLPEEGLKFMVYLQKENIIDESGMPKERFSAEFPKEGPSILRIQQVVRGDSAAYFCASSEADRGSPLHFGNGTRLTVT.

This clone was counted once. The J gene is TRBJ2-1, the V gene TRBV5-5; weak D call: TRBD2 (6 bases). Between the trimmed V and J ends, which lost 0 bases and 4 bases, there was a span of 8 bases. Germline assignment: CDR1 SGHKS and CDR2 YYEKEE (reference sequence). There are 14 residues in the CDR3. The CDR3 DNA sequence: TGTGCCAGCAGCTTGGGTGGGGGGTACAATGAGCAGTTCTTC. This codes for CASSLGGGYNEQFF.

This clone was observed a single time. V gene TRBV7-9 combines with J gene TRBJ2-1, with TRBD2 identical over 8 bases. There are 16 residues in the CDR3. V lost 5 bases and J lost 0; bases outside the gene matches: 6. The germline gives CDR1 SEHNR, CDR2 FQNEAQ (reference sequence). CDR3 DNA sequence: TGTGCCAGCAGCCGACTAGCGTCTAGCTCCTACAATGAGCAGTTCTTC. Its translation: CASSRLASSSYNEQFF.

The chain carries TRBV7-9 and TRBJ2-3, with TRBD2 identical over 7 bases. From germline, CDR1 is SEHNR and CDR2 FQNEAQ (reference sequence). With V trimmed by 5 bases and J by 2 bases, 4 bases remained unmatched. The CDR3 extends over 14 amino acids. The DNA of the CDR3 is TGTGCCAGCAGCCGAGCGGGGTACACAGATACGCAGTATTTT. Translation gives CASSRAGYTDTQYF.

The chain employs TRBV6-5 and TRBJ2-7; D is possibly TRBD1 (6 bases). The CDR3 has 12 amino acids. Germline V gene data show CDR1 as MNHEY and CDR2 as SVGAGI. Trimming took 5 bases from V and 11 from J, leaving 16 bases between them. CDR3 loop: CASSHRAGEKYF. CDR3 nucleotide sequence: TGTGCCAGCAGTCACCGGGCAGGGGAAAAGTACTTC.

The chain joins TRBV18 to TRBJ1-1; a weak D match, TRBD1 (5 bases). Trimming took off 2 bases at V and 0 bases at J, with 13 bases between the two ends. The germline V gene encodes CDR1 KGHSH and CDR2 LQKENI. CDR3 size: 16 residues. The DNA of the CDR3 is TGTGCCAGCTCACCAAGGAGGGGCCCCATGAACACTGAAGCTTTCTTT. Protein: CASSPRRGPMNTEAFF.

V usage is TRBV14 and J usage is TRBJ1-1; TRBD1 matches 9 bases. V lost 5 bases and J lost 1; bases outside the gene matches: 5. The CDR3 has 15 amino acids. Germline CDR1 reads SGHDN; CDR2 reads FVKESK. CDR3 bases: TGTGCCAGCAGCGGACAGGGGAGCTGGAACACTGAAGCTTTCTTT. It specifies CASSGQGSWNTEAFF.

The chain carries TRBV11-2 and TRBJ2-5; no clear D. Germline CDR1 and CDR2: SGHAT and FQNNGV. Trimming stripped 2 bases from V and 5 bases from J, with 9 bases between. The CDR3 runs 13 residues. In nucleotides, the CDR3 is TGTGCCAGCAGCTTAACGGGTTTGGAGACCCAGTACTTC. Its protein product is CASSLTGLETQYF.

The V gene is TRBV2, the J gene TRBJ2-7, with 15 bases identical to TRBD2. With 4 bases clipped from V and 7 bases from J, the junction kept 2 bases outside the gene matches. The V gene's germline CDR1 is SNHLY and CDR2 FYNNEI. This CDR3 has 14 residues. CDR3 amino acids: CASSGTSGRGEQYF. CDR3 nucleotides: TGTGCCAGCAGTGGGACTAGCGGGAGGGGGGAGCAGTACTTC. Full variable domain (missing parts from reference TRBV2 and TRBJ2-7): EPEVTQTPSHQVTQMGQEVILRCVPISNHLYFYWYRQILGQKVEFLVSFYNNEISEKSEIFDDQFSVERPDGSNFTLKIRSTKLEDSAMYFCASSGTSGRGEQYFGPGTRLTVT.

CDR3 residues: CASSGFSTDTQYF. DNA for the CDR3: TGTGCCAGCTCGGGGTTTAGCACAGATACGCAGTATTTT. The chain couples TRBV19 to TRBJ2-3, with a weak D call TRBD2 (5 bases). In germline, CDR1 is LNHDA, CDR2 SQIVND (reference sequence). CDR3 length equals 13 residues. Trimming shortened V by 9 bases and J by 0 bases, and 10 bases separated the two germline ends.

The chain has TRBV11-2 and TRBJ2-1; 8 bases match TRBD2. This CDR3 has 15 amino acids. V gave up 4 bases and J gave up 8 bases; unmatched junction bases: 10. The germline V gene has CDR1 SGHAT and CDR2 FQNNGV. The CDR3, as DNA: TGTGCCAGCAGCTATAACAGCGGGAGTGTATATGAGCAGTTCTTC. It specifies CASSYNSGSVYEQFF.